The clone carrying this TCR beta chain was picked up many times. As yet, its antigen is unknown. The V gene's germline CDR1 is GTSNPN and CDR2 SVGIG (reference sequence). The CDR3 spans 11 residues. With V trimmed by 5 bases and J by 9 bases, 4 bases remained unmatched. In the library, individual cDNA molecules carried attached unique molecular identifiers. Each CDR3 protein is one row after TCRdb ran MiXCR on the 5' RACE reads. In the table there are 25,000 to 35,000 distinct CDR3 sequences, about 4.5% of which are singletons. The sample belongs to a study of early T cells in non-severe SARS-CoV-2 infection. Background on the study: Unpaired chains resulted from sequencing bulk RNA of unsorted whole blood.

Study-wide results and caveats: VDJdb matching favored anti-spike CD8 responses, missing private and CD4 specificities.

The sequenced sample consisted of whole blood. V usage is TRBV30 and J usage is TRBJ2-3; TRBD2 aligns across 8 bases. The sequence was collected from an adult who was a healthcare worker with PCR-confirmed SARS-CoV-2 infection or an uninfected control (not recorded which). This chain's CDR3 is CAWGLAGTQYF. The DNA of the CDR3 is TGTGCCTGGGGACTAGCAGGGACGCAGTATTTT. Together with reference TRBV30 and TRBJ2-3, the CDR3 gives the full variable domain: SQTIHQWPATLVQPVGSPLSLECTVEGTSNPNLYWYRQAAGRGLQLLFYSVGIGQISSEVPQNLSASRPQDRQFILSSKKLLLSDSGFYLCAWGLAGTQYFGPGTRLTVL.